This T cell receptor beta chain was obtained from a study of OX40 agonist ivuxolimab in advanced cancers. Overall study: Every 2 weeks, ivuxolimab was infused into the patients intravenously at between 0.01 and 10 mg/kg. The study enrolled dose-escalation patients with hepatocellular carcinoma, melanoma, renal cell or head and neck cancer.

Study findings and constraints: Both CD4+ and CD8+ T cell populations in blood had undergone clonal expansion by week 6 at 0.1 to 3.0 mg/kg. The investigators did not determine what antigen specificity the expanded peripheral T cells had.

Profiled with immunoSEQ multiplex PCR; TCRdb holds only in-frame clones, not every one. The table shows 65,000 to 95,000 clones, with about 90% occurring only once. With respect to this clone: Antigen specificity is unknown.

Here the sequenced sample was CD4+ or CD8+ T cells sorted from blood, taken in a trial of the OX40 agonist ivuxolimab. This TCR derives from an adult with an advanced solid tumor such as melanoma, head and neck, liver or kidney cancer.

The chain's CDR3 is CASQGNGNQPQHF. CDR3 nucleotide sequence: TGTGCCTCTCAGGGGAACGGCAATCAGCCCCAGCATTTT. V is TRBV30 and J is TRBJ1-5; the D gene is possibly TRBD1 (6 bases). Trimming pared 7 bases from V and 2 bases from J, leaving 12 bases between. This CDR3 has 13 residues. Germline CDR1 is GTSNPN and CDR2 is SVGIG (reference sequence).